This TCR beta chain was retrieved from a study of shared clonotypes between healthy human individuals. The CDR3 extends over 13 amino acids. Naivety among CD8 cells was defined by CD45RO negativity and positive CCR7 selection, thereby excluding terminally differentiated effector memory CD45RA+ cells. Original processing notes: Filtering differed since immunoSEQ provided only junctions, with no quality scores. The data were produced by immunoSEQ multiplex PCR, yet TCRdb's version contains in-frame clones alone and is incomplete. V, J and clone size were drawn from that table, and D and trimming were deduced from the DNA. The sample lists more than 2 million clones; roughly 95% were seen once.

The material sequenced was naive CD8+ T cells sorted from blood. The chain has TRBV21-1 and TRBJ1-2; TRBD1, as called in the table, went unchecked against the DNA. TRBV21-1 is given as a pseudogene. This clonotype was obtained from a man younger than 35 in good health. CDR3 region: CASSTIDRDGYTF. CDR3 sequence (DNA): TGTGCCAGCAGCACCATCGACAGGGATGGCTACACCTTC.